The rows below give T cell receptor beta chains drawn from one sample of a study of identical twins. TCRdb analysed the 5' RACE reads with MiXCR anew, one entry per CDR3 protein. The sample lists fewer than 650,000 distinct CDR3 sequences, about 7% seen once, with approximately 1.5% in the top ten. These data are also associated with another study on yellow fever vaccine responses in identical twins.

Sequenced: PBMCs. Source of these receptors: a woman aged 18-29 years in good health. Both conserved end residues are part of each CDR3. Each record gives: D gene, clone size, J gene, V gene, CDR3 protein, CDR3 DNA. D genes are given only for firm matches. The size of a clone is reported for some rows only, either as once, few or many, or as a class for expanded clones.

-	many	TRBJ1-5	TRBV12-3/TRBV12-4	CASSLVNGQPQHF	TGTGCCAGCAGTTTAGTCAACGGTCAGCCCCAGCATTTT
-	many	TRBJ2-3	TRBV11-3	CASSLGRREKEDTQYF	TGTGCCAGCAGCTTAGGTCGCCGGGAAAAAGAAGATACGCAGTATTTT
TRBD1	few	TRBJ1-1	TRBV4-1	CASSPRGQGNTEAFF	TGCGCCAGCAGCCCGCGGGGACAGGGTAACACTGAAGCTTTCTTT
-	few	TRBJ1-1	TRBV2	CASSERAGIWNTEAFF	TGTGCCAGCAGTGAACGGGCCGGCATATGGAACACTGAAGCTTTCTTT
TRBD2	few	TRBJ2-5	TRBV6-5	CASSSPGLAGPLPRETQYF	TGTGCCAGCAGTTCCCCGGGACTAGCGGGTCCCCTACCTAGAGAGACCCAGTACTTC
TRBD1	few	TRBJ2-1	TRBV12-3/TRBV12-4	CASSGRGTGVLVGQFF	TGTGCCAGCAGTGGGCGGGGGACAGGGGTCCTGGTGGGGCAGTTCTTC
TRBD2	-	TRBJ2-3	TRBV4-2	CASSQERASGRTDTQYF	TGTGCCAGCAGCCAAGAACGGGCTAGCGGGAGAACAGATACGCAGTATTTT
-	many	TRBJ1-1	TRBV7-2	CASSLMEGGSTEAFF	TGTGCCAGCAGCTTAATGGAGGGGGGGAGCACTGAAGCTTTCTTT
TRBD1	-	TRBJ2-2	TRBV9	CASTAPGGTGELFF	TGTGCCAGCACCGCCCCAGGGGGCACCGGGGAGCTGTTTTTT
TRBD1	few	TRBJ1-2	TRBV29-1	CSVGLPRGQSYGYTF	TGCAGCGTTGGCCTACCGAGGGGGCAGAGCTATGGCTACACCTTC
TRBD1	many	TRBJ2-3	TRBV20-1	CSAYRTGADTQYF	TGCAGTGCTTACAGGACAGGGGCAGATACGCAGTATTTT
TRBD2	few	TRBJ2-7	TRBV5-1	CASSLAAGEYYEQYF	TGCGCCAGCAGCTTGGCGGCGGGAGAGTATTACGAGCAGTACTTC
-	-	TRBJ1-1	TRBV12-3/TRBV12-4	CASRPGPLPTFF	TGTGCCAGCAGGCCGGGACCACTGCCGACTTTCTTT